Below, 16 T cell receptor beta chains from the same sample are listed, as sequenced in a study of blood T cell repertoires in COVID-19. Repertoires were generated with immunoSEQ multiplex PCR, while TCRdb's copy carries only in-frame clones and drops some. Among fewer than 250,000 clones, 75% to 85% were seen once, and the ten largest hold about 7%. The sequenced material came from PBMCs or T cells enriched from blood (not recorded which). Receptors were obtained from a woman between 35 and 50 years old with acute COVID-19.

The CDR3 DNA follows: TGTGCCAGCTCACGACTAGCGGGGGACACCGGGGAGCTGTTTTTT. This codes for CASSRLAGDTGELFF. This chain links TRBV18 with TRBJ2-2, with TRBD2 identical over 12 bases. CDR1 KGHSH and CDR2 LQKENI come from the germline V gene. J was trimmed by 3 bases and V by 4 bases; bases with no gene match: 0. CDR3 size: 15 residues.

The chain employs TRBV30 and TRBJ1-2, with 11 bases that match TRBD1. CDR3 length: 16 amino acids. After removal of 3 bases from V and 2 bases from J, the junction contained 8 bases not matched to a gene. Per germline, CDR1 GTSNPN and CDR2 SVGIG (reference sequence). CDR3 sequence reads: CAWSVLWDRGNYGYTF. Here the CDR3 DNA reads TGTGCCTGGAGCGTCCTTTGGGACAGGGGGAACTATGGCTACACCTTC.

The chain has TRBV3-1 (or the pseudogene TRBV3-2) and TRBJ1-2, with D uncertain. V shed 4 bases and J shed 3 bases, with 3 bases lying between them. The germline gives CDR1 LGHDT, CDR2 YNNKEL (reference sequence). CDR3 length: 11 residues. The DNA of the CDR3 is TGTGCCAGCAGCCTCTACTATGGCTACACCTTC. Its protein product is CASSLYYGYTF.

The genes are TRBV7-9 and TRBJ1-1; 8 nucleotides line up with TRBD1. The V segment lost 1 base and the J segment 6 bases; nucleotides outside the gene matches: 7. The CDR3 has 15 amino acids. From germline, CDR1 is SEHNR and CDR2 FQNEAQ (reference sequence). CDR3 sequence (DNA): TGTGCCAGCAGCTTAGTGACAGGGGAAGGGTCTGAAGCTTTCTTT. It translates to CASSLVTGEGSEAFF.

V gene TRBV28 combines with J gene TRBJ1-2; 9 bases fit TRBD1. CDR1 and CDR2 (germline): MDHEN, SYDVKM. The length of the CDR3 is 15 residues. Germline trimming cut 4 bases from V and 7 bases from J; bases unmatched to any gene: 10. The CDR3 region has the DNA TGTGCCAGCAGTTCGGGACAGGGAAGTTTCTCTGGCTACACCTTC. It yields the protein CASSSGQGSFSGYTF.

As DNA, the CDR3 is TGTGCCAGCAGCCGGACTCGTGCGGGGGTGGATACGCAGTATTTT. Residues: CASSRTRAGVDTQYF. The chain joins TRBV3-1 (or the pseudogene TRBV3-2) to TRBJ2-3; 7 bases map to TRBD2. Germline V gene lookup returns CDR1 LGHDT and CDR2 YNNKEL (reference sequence). The CDR3 runs to 15 residues. J lost 6 bases, V lost 4 bases, and 10 bases had no gene match.

This clone appeared a few times. This rearrangement joins TRBV9 to TRBJ1-2, with D hard to call. Germline CDR1 SGDLS, CDR2 YYNGEE. Trimming removed 0 bases from V and 8 bases from J, with 11 bases in between. The CDR3 is 13 residues long. The CDR3 sequence: CASSVGGFGGYTF. CDR3 nucleotides: TGTGCCAGCAGCGTAGGAGGGTTCGGCGGCTACACCTTC.

This chain connects TRBV14 to TRBJ1-4; D uncertain. The CDR3 runs to 13 residues. V was trimmed by 3 bases and J by 6 bases, leaving 8 bases between them. From germline, CDR1 is SGHDN and CDR2 FVKESK. The DNA of the CDR3 is TGTGCCAGCAGCCACGAACTTGATGAAAAACTGTTTTTT. It is translated as CASSHELDEKLFF.

This clone was seen only a few times. Here the CDR3 DNA reads TGTGCCAGCAGCTTAGACCCTTATGCCGGGGAGCTGTTTTTT. Encoded protein: CASSLDPYAGELFF. V is TRBV11-2 and J is TRBJ2-2; D remains ambiguous. There are 14 residues in the CDR3. Germline values: CDR1 SGHAT, CDR2 FQNNGV. V lost 0 bases, J lost 6 bases, and 8 bases lay in between.

The rearrangement uses TRBV28 and TRBJ2-1, with 9 bases fitting TRBD1. With 7 bases clipped from V and 14 bases from J, the junction kept 6 bases outside the gene matches. The CDR3 has 11 amino acids. CDR1 and CDR2 (germline): MDHEN, SYDVKM. CDR3 sequence reads: CASIRGDREFF. The CDR3 region has the DNA TGTGCCAGCATTCGGGGGGACAGGGAGTTCTTC. Complete variable domain (other parts from reference TRBV28 and TRBJ2-1): DVKVTQSSRYLVKRTGEKVFLECVQDMDHENMFWYRQDPGLGLRLIYFSYDVKMKEKGDIPEGYSVSREKKERFSLILESASTNQTSMYLCASIRGDREFFGPGTRLTVL.

The chain joins TRBV2 to TRBJ1-2; 7 bases map to TRBD1. The trim removed 5 bases at V and 7 bases at J, leaving 4 bases unmatched. CDR3 length equals 12 residues. Looked up from germline, CDR1 is SNHLY and CDR2 is FYNNEI. The CDR3 DNA reads as TGTGCCAGCAGTTACAGGGGATCTGGCTACACCTTC. Translated, it gives CASSYRGSGYTF.

V is TRBV4-2 and J is TRBJ2-2; 8 bases line up with TRBD1. CDR1 and CDR2 (germline): LGHNA, YNFKEQ. V shed 0 bases and J 0 bases; nucleotides not matched to a gene: 3. The CDR3 extends over 17 amino acids. The CDR3 DNA reads TGTGCCAGCAGCCAAGAAGAGGGACAGGCGAACACCGGGGAGCTGTTTTTT. This encodes CASSQEEGQANTGELFF.

The rearrangement uses TRBV7-9 and TRBJ2-7, with D perhaps matching TRBD1 (6 bases). CDR3 size: 17 residues. Germline-derived CDR1 and CDR2 are SEHNR and FQNEAQ (reference sequence). V was clipped by 2 bases and J by 1 base, with 18 bases between them. In DNA form, the CDR3 reads TGTGCCAGCAGCTTATTAGATATCGACAGGAGGTCCTACGAGCAGTACTTC. Residues: CASSLLDIDRRSYEQYF.

The genes are TRBV27 and TRBJ1-1; 7 positions agree with TRBD1. Trimming cost V 4 bases and J 1 base; bases outside gene matches: 9. The germline V gene encodes CDR1 MNHEY and CDR2 SMNVEV (reference sequence). The CDR3 covers 16 residues. In nucleotides, the CDR3 is TGTGCCAGCAGTTGGGGTCGGGGACAGAAGAACACTGAAGCTTTCTTT. Its protein is CASSWGRGQKNTEAFF.

This chain connects TRBV5-5 to TRBJ2-7; D possibly corresponds to TRBD1 (6 bases). Looked up from germline, CDR1 is SGHKS and CDR2 is YYEKEE (reference sequence). Trimming removed 1 base from V and 3 bases from J, with 11 bases in between. The CDR3 runs to 14 residues. CDR3 amino acids: CASSLYQGSYEQYF. As DNA, the CDR3 is TGTGCCAGCAGCTTGTACCAGGGGAGCTACGAGCAGTACTTC. The full variable domain, in which reference TRBV5-5 and TRBJ2-7 provide the parts outside the CDR3, is DAGVTQSPTHLIKTRGQQVTLRCSPISGHKSVSWYQQVLGQGPQFIFQYYEKEERGRGNFPDRFSARQFPNYSSELNVNALLLGDSALYLCASSLYQGSYEQYFGPGTRLTVT.

The chain joins TRBV7-3 to TRBJ1-1; possibly TRBD1 for D (6 bases). The CDR3 contains 15 residues. V lost 1 base and J 0 bases, leaving 9 bases between the germline ends. Germline V gene data show CDR1 as SGHTA and CDR2 as FQGTGA. The CDR3 is CASSLIPGVNTEAFF. CDR3 DNA sequence: TGTGCCAGCAGCTTAATACCAGGGGTGAACACTGAAGCTTTCTTT.